This record concerns one T cell receptor beta chain sequence. The sample belongs to a study of T cell changes during pregnancy in multiple sclerosis. The CDR3 contains 17 residues. Germline CDR1 MRHNA, CDR2 SNTAGT. V was shortened by 2 bases and J by 0 bases, with 13 bases between the two germline ends. Here immunoSEQ multiplex PCR was the method, and the copy in TCRdb shows in-frame clones only, minus some. This table has 25,000 to 30,000 clones, 89% appearing once. The specimen was CD4+ T cells from peripheral blood mononuclear cells, collected in the first trimester of pregnancy. This chain links TRBV6-4 with TRBJ1-4; TRBD1 is a possible D gene (5 bases). The sequence came from a female donor in good health, enrolled as a control in a pregnancy study. CDR3 nucleotide sequence: TGTGCCAGCAGTGACAGCTGGGGGGATTCAACTAATGAAAAACTGTTTTTT. This codes for CASSDSWGDSTNEKLFF.